The 18 T cell receptor beta chains listed next were all sequenced from one sample in a study of Graves' ophthalmopathy and Graves' hyperthyroidism. The TCR beta CDR3 regions underwent amplification from RNA transcripts. First-round RT-PCR employed HTBI primers, with a second-round multiplex PCR after it. Using its own MiXCR run on the multiplex PCR reads, TCRdb lists one record per CDR3 protein. The sample yields hundreds of thousands of distinct CDR3 sequences, around 40% seen once. The sequenced sample was peripheral blood. These receptor sequences come from an adult man with Graves' ophthalmopathy.

V usage is TRBV7-2 and J usage is TRBJ1-6; D is uncertain. The CDR3 covers 16 residues. Per germline, CDR1 SGHTA and CDR2 FQGNSA. The germline V and J ends were trimmed by 3 bases and 5 bases, with 14 bases remaining between them. The CDR3 DNA follows: TGTGCCAGCAGCTTTCGCCCCACAACAAATAATTCACCCCTCCACTTT. The encoded protein is CASSFRPTTNNSPLHF.

The gene calls are TRBV10-3 and TRBJ1-1; 10 nucleotides line up with TRBD1. Trimming took 10 bases from V and 8 from J; bases not matched to a gene: 13. Germline loops: CDR1 ENHRY, CDR2 SYGVKD. This CDR3 is 14 amino acids long. The CDR3: CASSPNDRGREAFF. CDR3 in DNA: TGTGCCAGCAGCCCCAATGACAGGGGGCGAGAAGCTTTCTTT.

This clonotype was seen at least ten times. The chain combines TRBV14 with TRBJ2-7; D unresolved. Between the trimmed V and J ends, which lost 2 bases and 3 bases, there was a span of 8 bases. This CDR3 comprises 13 residues. CDR1 SGHDN and CDR2 FVKESK come from the germline V gene. CDR3 sequence (DNA): TGTGCCAGCAGCCAAACTAAGTTCTACGAGCAGTACTTC. Protein product: CASSQTKFYEQYF.

This clonotype was observed a handful of times. The CDR3 protein is CASSLATGSVTYEQYF. The CDR3 region has the DNA TGTGCCAGCAGCTTAGCCACAGGGTCCGTAACCTACGAGCAGTACTTC. The V call is TRBV2, the J call TRBJ2-7; D might be TRBD1 (6 bases). This CDR3 is 16 amino acids long. V was pared by 6 bases and J by 2 bases, with 20 bases between. Germline lookup yields CDR1 SNHLY and CDR2 FYNNEI. Variable domain in full (rest from reference TRBV2 and TRBJ2-7): EPEVTQTPSHQVTQMGQEVILRCVPISNHLYFYWYRQILGQKVEFLVSFYNNEISEKSEIFDDQFSVERPDGSNFTLKIRSTKLEDSAMYFCASSLATGSVTYEQYFGPGTRLTVT.

With respect to this clonotype: A read error is likely, as this CDR3 ends without the conserved phenylalanine or tryptophan. The limits of the CDR3 on the DNA are not certain, so only TCRdb's listed CDR3 is given. The rearrangement joins TRBV29-1 to TRBJ1-2; the table's D call, TRBD1, has no DNA check behind it. Looked up from germline, CDR1 is SQVTM and CDR2 is ANQGSEA. The length of the CDR3 is 11 amino acids, counting both ends. CDR3 loop: CSVEDRPGANV.

The table lists this clonotype with a few counts. This chain connects TRBV6-5 to TRBJ1-1; 11 bases are shared with TRBD1. Germline V gene sequence: CDR1 MNHEY, CDR2 SVGAGI. The V segment lost 7 bases and the J segment 6 bases; nucleotides outside the gene matches: 7. The CDR3 covers 14 residues. CDR3 bases: TGTGCCAGCACTCCGGACAGGGGGCCTCCTGAAGCTTTCTTT. Amino acid sequence: CASTPDRGPPEAFF.

In regard to this clonotype: A read error may be the cause here, since a much bigger clone is one base away. The rearrangement uses TRBV7-2 and TRBJ1-1; the match to TRBD1 covers 7 bases. This CDR3 spans 14 amino acids. CDR1 SGHTA and CDR2 FQGNSA come from the germline V gene. The CDR3 sequence is CAGSLTGLNTEAFF. The CDR3 region has the DNA TGTGCCGGCAGCTTGACAGGGTTGAACACTGAAGCTTTCTTT.

This clonotype was seen many times. The gene calls are TRBV19 and TRBJ2-6, with D uncertain. CDR1 and CDR2 (germline): LNHDA, SQIVND (reference sequence). This CDR3 region has 15 residues. Trimming took off 9 bases at V and 0 bases at J, with 12 bases between the two ends. CDR3 amino acids: CASTRAISGANVLTF. The CDR3, as DNA: TGTGCCAGCACCCGGGCCATCTCTGGGGCCAACGTCCTGACTTTC.

The chain joins TRBV24-1 to TRBJ1-5, with D perhaps matching TRBD1 (6 bases). V was pared by 7 bases and J by 11 bases, with 17 bases between. Germline assignment: CDR1 KGHDR and CDR2 SFDVKD. The CDR3 extends over 13 amino acids. Here the CDR3 DNA reads TGTGCCACCAGCCGGGTGGGACAAGAGACCCAGCATTTT. Protein sequence: CATSRVGQETQHF.

Worth noting for this clonotype: A single base separates this from a much larger clone, so it may be a read error. This chain uses TRBV11-1 with TRBJ2-2; D possibly matches TRBD1 or TRBD2 (5 bases each). Germline V gives CDR1 SGHAT, CDR2 FQDESV (reference sequence). The CDR3 has 14 residues. The germline V and J ends were trimmed by 6 bases and 16 bases, with 24 bases remaining between them. CDR3 amino acids: CASSLRDGRFGPFF. CDR3 sequence (DNA): TGTGCCAGCAGTTTAAGGGACGGACGGTTCGGGCCGTTTTTT.

V usage is TRBV6-1 and J usage is TRBJ2-7; D is unresolved. The CDR3 extends over 14 amino acids. Per the germline V gene, CDR1 is MNHNS and CDR2 is SASEGT. V lost 5 bases, J lost 0 bases, and 11 bases lay in between. As DNA, the CDR3 is TGTGCCAGCAGTTGGGCCGGGTCCTCCTACGAGCAGTACTTC. Amino acids: CASSWAGSSYEQYF.

The genes are TRBV25-1 and TRBJ1-3; the D is unclear. CDR3 length equals 16 residues. From germline, CDR1 is MGHDK and CDR2 SYGVNS. Trimming left V 0 bases short and J 0 bases short, with 9 bases between. CDR3 in amino acids: CASSEYNAGSGNTIYF. The CDR3 DNA reads as TGTGCCAGCAGTGAATATAACGCGGGCTCTGGAAACACCATATATTTT.

This clonotype was observed once. The chain joins TRBV25-1 to TRBJ1-2; D is ambiguous. The CDR3 has 12 amino acids. Germline V lookup: CDR1 MGHDK, CDR2 SYGVNS. V was cut by 6 bases and J by 3 bases, with 8 bases left in between. CDR3 DNA: TGTGCCAGCAGCCGTTATTACTATGGCTACACCTTC. It yields the protein CASSRYYYGYTF.

Details on this clonotype: Since a much larger clone is just one base distant, this may be a read error. The V call is TRBV20-1, the J call TRBJ2-6; D is possibly TRBD1 or TRBD2 (5 bases each). The germline V gene has CDR1 DFQATT and CDR2 SNEGSKA (reference sequence). CDR3 size: 16 residues. DNA of the CDR3: TGCAGTGCTAGAGATGGGAAGGACTCTGGGGCCAACGTCCTGGCTTTC. Protein: CSARDGKDSGANVLAF.

The chain employs TRBV10-3 and TRBJ2-7; D is undetermined. Per the germline V gene, CDR1 is ENHRY and CDR2 is SYGVKD. This CDR3 is 14 amino acids long. V was trimmed by 5 bases and J by 4 bases, leaving 15 bases between them. The CDR3 DNA sequence: TGTGCCATCAGTCCCCTACAAGCTCAATACGAGCAGTACTTC. The encoded protein is CAISPLQAQYEQYF.

There are many counts of this clonotype. J is TRBJ2-5 and V is TRBV29-1; D is possibly TRBD1 or TRBD2 (5 bases each). The CDR3 is made up of 14 amino acids. V was pared by 4 bases and J by 4 bases, with 16 bases between. The germline V gene encodes CDR1 SQVTM and CDR2 ANQGSEA. CDR3 nucleotides: TGCAGCGTTGCGACAGCCCCGGGAAGAGAGACCCAGTACTTC. Protein: CSVATAPGRETQYF.

This clonotype was seen repeatedly, ten times or more. This chain joins TRBV29-1 and TRBJ2-7; a weak D match, TRBD2 (6 bases). The CDR3 consists of 13 residues. V lost 1 base to trimming and J lost 1 base, with 8 bases between them. Germline V CDR1 and CDR2: SQVTM, ANQGSEA. CDR3 residues: CSVEGGESYEQYF. Written as DNA, the CDR3 is TGCAGCGTTGAAGGCGGGGAGTCCTACGAGCAGTACTTC.

The table lists this clonotype with many counts. The chain recombines TRBV16 with TRBJ1-3; D is unresolved. The CDR3 runs to 13 residues. Germline assignment: CDR1 KGHSY and CDR2 FQNENV. The V end lost 4 bases, the J end lost 0 bases, and 4 bases lay between the germline ends. The CDR3 loop is CASSLTSGNTIYF. The DNA of the CDR3 is TGTGCCAGCAGCCTCACCTCTGGAAACACCATATATTTT.